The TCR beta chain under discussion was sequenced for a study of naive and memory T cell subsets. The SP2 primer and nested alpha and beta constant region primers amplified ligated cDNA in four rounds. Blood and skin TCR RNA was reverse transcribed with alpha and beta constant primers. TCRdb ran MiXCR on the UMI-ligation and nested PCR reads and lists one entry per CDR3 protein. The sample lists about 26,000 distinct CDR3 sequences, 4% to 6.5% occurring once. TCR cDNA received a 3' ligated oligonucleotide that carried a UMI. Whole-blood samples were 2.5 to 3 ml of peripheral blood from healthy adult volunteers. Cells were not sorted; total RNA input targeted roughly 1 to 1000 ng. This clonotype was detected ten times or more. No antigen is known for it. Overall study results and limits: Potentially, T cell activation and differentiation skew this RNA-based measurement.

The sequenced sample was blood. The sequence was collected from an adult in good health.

The CDR3 sequence is CSVLLNTEAFF. CDR3 nucleotides: TGCAGCGTTCTCCTGAACACTGAAGCTTTCTTT. The V gene is TRBV29-1, the J gene TRBJ1-1; D is unresolved. The length of the CDR3 is 11 residues. V dropped 5 bases and J dropped 0 bases, with 4 bases sitting between them. The V gene's germline CDR1 is SQVTM and CDR2 ANQGSEA.